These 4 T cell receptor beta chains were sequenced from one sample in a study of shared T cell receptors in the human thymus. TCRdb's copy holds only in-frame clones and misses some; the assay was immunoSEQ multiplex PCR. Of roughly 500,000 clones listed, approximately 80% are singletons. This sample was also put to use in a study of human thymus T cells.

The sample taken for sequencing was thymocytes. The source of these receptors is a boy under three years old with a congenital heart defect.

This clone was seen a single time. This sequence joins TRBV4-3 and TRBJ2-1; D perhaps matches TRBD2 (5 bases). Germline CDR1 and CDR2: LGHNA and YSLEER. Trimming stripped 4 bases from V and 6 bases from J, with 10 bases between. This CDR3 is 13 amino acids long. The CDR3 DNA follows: TGCGCCAGCAGCCGCGTCCGGGGCAATGAGCAGTTCTTC. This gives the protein CASSRVRGNEQFF.

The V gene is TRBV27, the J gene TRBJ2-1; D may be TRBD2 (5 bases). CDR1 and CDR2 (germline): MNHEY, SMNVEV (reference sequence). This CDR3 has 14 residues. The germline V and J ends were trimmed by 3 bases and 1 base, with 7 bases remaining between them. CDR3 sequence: CASSFVASYNEQFF. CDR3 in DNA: TGTGCCAGCAGTTTCGTAGCGTCCTACAATGAGCAGTTCTTC.

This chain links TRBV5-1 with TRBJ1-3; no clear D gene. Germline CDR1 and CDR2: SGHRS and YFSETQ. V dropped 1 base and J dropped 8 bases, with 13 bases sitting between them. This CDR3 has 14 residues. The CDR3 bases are TGCGCCAGCAGCTTGTTGTCAGATCTAGACACCATATATTTT. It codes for CASSLLSDLDTIYF.

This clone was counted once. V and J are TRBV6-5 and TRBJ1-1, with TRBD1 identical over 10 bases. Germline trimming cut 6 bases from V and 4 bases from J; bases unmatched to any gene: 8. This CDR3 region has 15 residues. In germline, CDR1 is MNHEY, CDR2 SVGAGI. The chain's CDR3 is CASSESGTGATEAFF. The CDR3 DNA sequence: TGTGCCAGCAGCGAATCGGGGACAGGGGCCACTGAAGCTTTCTTT.